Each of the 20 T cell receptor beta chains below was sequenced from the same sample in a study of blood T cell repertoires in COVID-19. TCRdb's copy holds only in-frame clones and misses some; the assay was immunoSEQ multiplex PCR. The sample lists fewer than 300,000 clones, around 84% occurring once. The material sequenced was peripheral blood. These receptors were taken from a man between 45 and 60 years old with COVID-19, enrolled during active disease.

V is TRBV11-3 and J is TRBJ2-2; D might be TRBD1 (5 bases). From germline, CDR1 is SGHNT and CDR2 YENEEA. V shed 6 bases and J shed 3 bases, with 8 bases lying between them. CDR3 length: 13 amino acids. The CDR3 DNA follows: TGTGCCAGCAGTGACAGACACACCGGGGAGCTGTTTTTT. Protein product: CASSDRHTGELFF.

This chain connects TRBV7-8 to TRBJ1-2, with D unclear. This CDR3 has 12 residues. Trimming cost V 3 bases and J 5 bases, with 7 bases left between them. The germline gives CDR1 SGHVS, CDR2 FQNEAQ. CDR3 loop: CASSFLTYGYTF. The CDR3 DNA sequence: TGTGCCAGCAGCTTTCTGACATATGGCTACACCTTC.

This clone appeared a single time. The CDR3 sequence: CASSIGGQNTDTQYF. The CDR3 coding sequence is TGCGCCAGCAGCATAGGAGGACAGAACACAGATACGCAGTATTTT. The rearrangement uses TRBV5-1 and TRBJ2-3, with D perhaps matching TRBD1 (6 bases). Germline loops: CDR1 SGHRS, CDR2 YFSETQ. The germline V and J ends were trimmed by 4 bases and 2 bases, with 14 bases remaining between them. The CDR3 is 15 amino acids.

The DNA for the CDR3 is TGTGCCGGAAACGGGGGGGCTGGGGCCAACGTCCTGACTTTC. This gives the protein CAGNGGAGANVLTF. This sequence joins TRBV30 and TRBJ2-6, with TRBD2 matching 8 bases. The CDR3 totals 14 residues. Germline V lookup: CDR1 GTSNPN, CDR2 SVGIG (reference sequence). After removal of 8 bases from V and 2 bases from J, the junction contained 5 bases not matched to a gene.

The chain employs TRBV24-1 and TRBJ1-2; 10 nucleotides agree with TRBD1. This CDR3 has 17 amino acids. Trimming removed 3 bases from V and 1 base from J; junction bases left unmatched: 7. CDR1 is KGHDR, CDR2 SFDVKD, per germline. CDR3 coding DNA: TGTGCCACCAGTGATACGGGACAGGGGTCGAGTAACTATGGCTACACCTTC. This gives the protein CATSDTGQGSSNYGYTF.

The CDR3 here is CASSLQGGRVSNEQYF. CDR3 in DNA: TGTGCCAGCAGCTTACAGGGGGGAAGGGTCTCTAACGAGCAGTACTTC. The chain couples TRBV27 to TRBJ2-7; 8 bases fit TRBD1. V shed 6 bases and J 5 bases; nucleotides not matched to a gene: 15. This CDR3 has 16 amino acids. CDR1 and CDR2 (germline): MNHEY, SMNVEV (reference sequence).

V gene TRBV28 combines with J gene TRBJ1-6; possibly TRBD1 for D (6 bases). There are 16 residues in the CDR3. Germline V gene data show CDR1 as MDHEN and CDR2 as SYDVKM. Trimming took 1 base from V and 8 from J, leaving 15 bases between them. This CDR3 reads CASSLSGRGIDSPLHF. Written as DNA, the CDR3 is TGTGCCAGCAGTTTATCAGGCAGGGGAATTGATTCACCCCTCCACTTT.

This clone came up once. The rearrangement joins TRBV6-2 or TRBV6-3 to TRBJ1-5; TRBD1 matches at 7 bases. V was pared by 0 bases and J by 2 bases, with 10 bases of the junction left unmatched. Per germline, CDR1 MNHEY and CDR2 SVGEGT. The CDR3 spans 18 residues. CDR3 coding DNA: TGTGCCAGCAGTTACTCGAATGGGCAGGGGGTGCGCAATCAGCCCCAGCATTTT. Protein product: CASSYSNGQGVRNQPQHF.

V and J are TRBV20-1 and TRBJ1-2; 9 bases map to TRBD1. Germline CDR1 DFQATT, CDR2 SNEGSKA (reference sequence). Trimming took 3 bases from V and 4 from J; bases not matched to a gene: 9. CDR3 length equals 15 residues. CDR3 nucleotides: TGCAGTGCTAGTTCGGTCGAGACAGGGGGCTATGGCTACACCTTC. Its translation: CSASSVETGGYGYTF.

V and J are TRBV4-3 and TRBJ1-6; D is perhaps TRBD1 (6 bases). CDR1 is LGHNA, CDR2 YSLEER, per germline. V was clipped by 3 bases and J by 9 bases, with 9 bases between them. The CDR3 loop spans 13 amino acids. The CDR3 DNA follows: TGCGCCAGCAGCCAGACAGGTGTTTCACCCCTCCACTTT. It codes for CASSQTGVSPLHF.

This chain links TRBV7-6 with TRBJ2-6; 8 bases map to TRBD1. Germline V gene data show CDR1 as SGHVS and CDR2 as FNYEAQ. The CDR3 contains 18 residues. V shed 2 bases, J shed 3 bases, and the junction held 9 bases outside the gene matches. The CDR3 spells CASSLLTGGSSGANVLTF. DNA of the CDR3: TGTGCCAGCAGCTTACTTACAGGGGGTTCAAGTGGGGCCAACGTCCTGACTTTC.

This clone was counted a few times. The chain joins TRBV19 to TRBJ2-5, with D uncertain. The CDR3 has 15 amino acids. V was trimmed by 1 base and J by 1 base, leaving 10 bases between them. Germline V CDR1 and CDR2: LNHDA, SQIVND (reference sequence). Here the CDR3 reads CASSIVAQTQETQYF. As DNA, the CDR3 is TGTGCCAGTAGTATAGTAGCCCAGACCCAAGAGACCCAGTACTTC.

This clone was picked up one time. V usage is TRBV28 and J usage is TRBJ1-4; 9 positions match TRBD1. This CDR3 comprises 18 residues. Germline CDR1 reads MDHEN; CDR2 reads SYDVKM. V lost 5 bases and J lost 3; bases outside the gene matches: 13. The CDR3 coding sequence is TGTGCCAGCAGTCCCCGGACAGGGGAAAAGAGGGCTAATGAAAAACTGTTTTTT. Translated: CASSPRTGEKRANEKLFF.

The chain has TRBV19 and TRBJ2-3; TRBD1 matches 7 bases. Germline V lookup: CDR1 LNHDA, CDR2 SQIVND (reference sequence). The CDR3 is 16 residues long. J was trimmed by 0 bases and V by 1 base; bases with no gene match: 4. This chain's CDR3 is CASSIGTGLSTDTQYF. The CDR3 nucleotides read TGTGCCAGTAGTATAGGGACAGGTTTAAGCACAGATACGCAGTATTTT. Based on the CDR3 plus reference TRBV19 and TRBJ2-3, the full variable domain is DGGITQSPKYLFRKEGQNVTLSCEQNLNHDAMYWYRQDPGQGLRLIYYSQIVNDFQKGDIAEGYSVSREKKESFPLTVTSAQKNPTAFYLCASSIGTGLSTDTQYFGPGTRLTVL.

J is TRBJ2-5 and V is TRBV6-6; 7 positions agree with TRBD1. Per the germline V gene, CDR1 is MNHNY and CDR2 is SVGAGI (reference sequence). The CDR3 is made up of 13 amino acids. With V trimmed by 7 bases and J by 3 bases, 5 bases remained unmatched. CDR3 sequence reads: CASILTGKETQYF. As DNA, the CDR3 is TGTGCCAGCATCCTGACAGGGAAAGAGACCCAGTACTTC.

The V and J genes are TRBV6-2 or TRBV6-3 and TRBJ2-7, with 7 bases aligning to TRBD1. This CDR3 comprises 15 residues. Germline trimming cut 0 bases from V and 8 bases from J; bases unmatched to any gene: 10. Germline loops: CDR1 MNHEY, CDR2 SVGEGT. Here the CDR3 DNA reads TGTGCCAGCAGTTACTCTGGGACAGACCTACGAAAGCAGTACTTC. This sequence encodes CASSYSGTDLRKQYF.

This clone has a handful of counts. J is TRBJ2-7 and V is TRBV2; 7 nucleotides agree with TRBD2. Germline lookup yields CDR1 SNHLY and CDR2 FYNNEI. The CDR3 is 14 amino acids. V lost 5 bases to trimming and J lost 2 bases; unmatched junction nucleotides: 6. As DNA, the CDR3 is TGTGCCAGCAGTTTGAGGGCGGGGGCCTACGAGCAGTACTTC. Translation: CASSLRAGAYEQYF.

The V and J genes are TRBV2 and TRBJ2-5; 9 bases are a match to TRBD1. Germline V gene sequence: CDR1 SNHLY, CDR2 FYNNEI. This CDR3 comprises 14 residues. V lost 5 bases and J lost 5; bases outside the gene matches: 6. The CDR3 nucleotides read TGTGCCAGCAGTACGGGACAGGGACGGGAGACCCAGTACTTC. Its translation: CASSTGQGRETQYF. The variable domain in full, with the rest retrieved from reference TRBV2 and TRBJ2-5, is EPEVTQTPSHQVTQMGQEVILRCVPISNHLYFYWYRQILGQKVEFLVSFYNNEISEKSEIFDDQFSVERPDGSNFTLKIRSTKLEDSAMYFCASSTGQGRETQYFGPGTRLLVL.

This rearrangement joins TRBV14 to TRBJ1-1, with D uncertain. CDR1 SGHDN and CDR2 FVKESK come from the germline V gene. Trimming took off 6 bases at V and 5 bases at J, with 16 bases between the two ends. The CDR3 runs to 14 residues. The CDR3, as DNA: TGTGCCAGCAGAACGTTTCCAAGAGGGACTGAAGCTTTCTTT. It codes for CASRTFPRGTEAFF.

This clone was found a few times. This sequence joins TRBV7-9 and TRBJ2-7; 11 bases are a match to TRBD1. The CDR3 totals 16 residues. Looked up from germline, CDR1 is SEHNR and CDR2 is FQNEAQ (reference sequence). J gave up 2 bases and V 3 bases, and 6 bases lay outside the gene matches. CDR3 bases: TGTGCCAGCAGCTTTTTTTCGGGACAGGGGGCCTACGAGCAGTACTTC. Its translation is CASSFFSGQGAYEQYF.